Shown below are 31 T cell receptor beta chains from a single sample sequenced in a study of patients and donors after allogeneic stem cell transplantation. TCRdb passed the RT-PCR reads through MiXCR, listing each CDR3 protein once. The sample holds fewer than 75,000 distinct CDR3 sequences, roughly 14% seen once. The sequenced material came from blood, either unsorted or a sorted T cell fraction (not recorded which). The receptor source for this set is a human donor who was either an allogeneic HSCT recipient or a stem cell or donor lymphocyte infusion donor (not recorded which). It is not recorded whose cells these are; they may come from a transplant donor.

The rearrangement links TRBV12-3 or TRBV12-4 to TRBJ2-7, with D perhaps TRBD1 (6 bases). This CDR3 region has 16 residues. Trimming shortened V by 6 bases and J by 6 bases, and 24 bases separated the two germline ends. The DNA of the CDR3 is TGTGCCAGCAGCCCCAATATAGGGACATTTCGTTGCGAGCAGTACTTC. Amino acid sequence: CASSPNIGTFRCEQYF.

Concerning this clonotype: Given a much more abundant clone one base away, this may be a read error. CDR3 DNA: TGTGCCAGCAGCGTCGGGGTTCCGGGCAACTATGGCTACACCTTC. Translating it yields CASSVGVPGNYGYTF. The chain is built from TRBV9 and TRBJ1-2; D ambiguous. This CDR3 is built from 15 residues. Trimming cost V 2 bases and J 2 bases, with 13 bases left between them. Germline lookup yields CDR1 SGDLS and CDR2 YYNGEE.

Many counts were recorded for this clonotype. Here the CDR3 reads CASSQGFEGTVMNTEAFF. The CDR3 DNA reads TGTGCCAGCAGCCAAGGGTTTGAGGGAACGGTGATGAACACTGAAGCTTTCTTT. The chain has TRBV4-2 and TRBJ1-1; no clear D gene. V was cut by 1 base and J by 0 bases, with 18 bases left in between. Looked up from germline, CDR1 is LGHNA and CDR2 is YNFKEQ. There are 18 residues in the CDR3.

This clonotype was seen a few times. This chain uses TRBV2 with TRBJ2-1, with TRBD2 as a possible D gene (6 bases). The CDR3 is 15 residues long. The V gene's germline CDR1 is SNHLY and CDR2 FYNNEI. The ends were cut back, 3 bases at V and 2 bases at J, with 11 bases in the middle. The CDR3 DNA follows: TGTGCCAGCAGTGAGGTAGCGGACCCCTACAATGAGCAGTTCTTC. This codes for CASSEVADPYNEQFF.

There are many counts of this clonotype. This rearrangement joins TRBV12-3 or TRBV12-4 to TRBJ1-1; weak D call: TRBD1 (6 bases). V was pared by 7 bases and J by 6 bases, with 18 bases between. This CDR3 contains 14 residues. The CDR3 reads CASTTGRRGAEAFF. The CDR3 DNA reads TGTGCCAGCACCACCGGCCGCAGGGGCGCTGAAGCTTTCTTT.

At least ten counts were recorded for this clonotype. V is TRBV5-8 and J is TRBJ2-7; no reliable D call. CDR3 length equals 15 residues. Germline loops: CDR1 SGHTS, CDR2 YDEGEE. Trimming stripped 1 base from V and 0 bases from J, with 11 bases between. The DNA for the CDR3 is TGTGCCAGCAGCTTGTACCCGGTCCTCTCCTACGAGCAGTACTTC. Protein: CASSLYPVLSYEQYF.

In this sample, this clonotype turned up many times. The gene calls are TRBV6-6 and TRBJ1-1; possibly TRBD1 for D (6 bases). V was shortened by 5 bases and J by 1 base, with 14 bases between the two germline ends. The CDR3 loop spans 15 amino acids. Looked up from germline, CDR1 is MNHNY and CDR2 is SVGAGI (reference sequence). The CDR3 region has the DNA TGTGCCAGCAGTAAACCCCAGGGGAAGAACACTGAAGCTTTCTTT. Its translation: CASSKPQGKNTEAFF.

This clonotype was counted between two and nine times. The chain uses TRBV7-2 and TRBJ1-5; D gene uncertain. This CDR3 has 14 residues. Trimming pared 1 base from V and 0 bases from J, leaving 4 bases between. The V gene's germline CDR1 is SGHTA and CDR2 FQGNSA. CDR3 residues: CASSLVYSNQPQHF. CDR3 coding DNA: TGTGCCAGCAGCTTAGTGTATAGCAATCAGCCCCAGCATTTT.

This clonotype was seen a few times. The chain has TRBV27 and TRBJ1-1; D may be TRBD1 (6 bases). The CDR3 totals 17 residues. The germline CDR1 and CDR2 sequences are MNHEY and SMNVEV (reference sequence). V gave up 2 bases and J gave up 5 bases, with 21 bases separating them. The CDR3 DNA sequence: TGTGCCAGCAGTTTAAGCGCCACAGGGTTTGGTTGGACTGAAGCTTTCTTT. This encodes CASSLSATGFGWTEAFF.

This chain connects TRBV29-1 to TRBJ2-7; perhaps TRBD1 as D (6 bases). The germline V gene encodes CDR1 SQVTM and CDR2 ANQGSEA. The CDR3 has 13 residues. Trimming pared 2 bases from V and 2 bases from J, leaving 10 bases between. The CDR3 sequence: CSVELGAPYEQYF. CDR3 sequence (DNA): TGCAGCGTTGAATTGGGGGCCCCCTACGAGCAGTACTTC.

The chain employs TRBV5-1 and TRBJ2-2, with 10 bases matching TRBD1. CDR1 is SGHRS, CDR2 YFSETQ, per germline. V lost 4 bases, J lost 4 bases, and 7 bases stayed unmatched. The CDR3 has 16 amino acids. CDR3 residues: CASSLGDRGGTGELFF. The CDR3 region has the DNA TGCGCCAGCAGCCTCGGGGACAGGGGTGGCACCGGGGAGCTGTTTTTT.

This clonotype has only a few counts. The genes are TRBV10-3 and TRBJ1-4; possibly TRBD1 for D (5 bases). Between the trimmed V and J ends, which lost 4 bases and 12 bases, there was a span of 9 bases. Germline V CDR1 and CDR2: ENHRY, SYGVKD. The CDR3 extends over 11 amino acids. CDR3 bases: TGTGCCATCAGTGGAGGACACCAACTGTTTTTT. Its protein product is CAISGGHQLFF.

This clonotype was detected ten times or more. This sequence joins TRBV29-1 and TRBJ1-1; weak D call: TRBD1 (5 bases). Deletions cut 5 bases from V and 8 bases from J, with 9 bases between. This CDR3 comprises 10 residues. From germline, CDR1 is SQVTM and CDR2 ANQGSEA. The DNA for the CDR3 is TGCAGCGTTACGACAGCCGAAGCTTTCTTT. Residues: CSVTTAEAFF.

This clonotype occurred many times. The chain carries TRBV14 and TRBJ1-1; 9 nucleotides match TRBD1. The CDR3 is made up of 17 amino acids. CDR1 is SGHDN and CDR2 is FVKESK in the germline V gene. V trimming: 0 bases; J trimming: 5 bases; junction bases outside the gene matches: 10. The CDR3 DNA is TGTGCCAGCAGCCAAGATCGGACAGGGGTGGTTCGGACTGAAGCTTTCTTT. Its translation: CASSQDRTGVVRTEAFF.

In DNA form, the CDR3 reads TGTGCCACCGGCGGACGTAGCTGGAACACCGGGGAGCTGTTTTTT. Amino acid sequence: CATGGRSWNTGELFF. The chain employs TRBV24-1 and TRBJ2-2; D is undetermined. Germline loops: CDR1 KGHDR, CDR2 SFDVKD. The CDR3 contains 15 residues. The V and J ends lost 9 bases and 1 base respectively, with 14 bases between them.

V and J are TRBV7-9 and TRBJ1-2; the D gene is possibly TRBD1 (5 bases). The germline V gene encodes CDR1 SEHNR and CDR2 FQNEAQ (reference sequence). This CDR3 contains 13 residues. V was cut by 5 bases and J by 3 bases, with 10 bases left in between. Written as DNA, the CDR3 is TGTGCCAGCAGCACTGACAGCTACTATGGCTACACCTTC. Translating it yields CASSTDSYYGYTF.

A few counts support this clonotype. The chain links TRBV27 to TRBJ2-7; no clear D. The CDR3 contains 14 residues. The germline V gene has CDR1 MNHEY and CDR2 SMNVEV (reference sequence). The ends were cut back, 3 bases at V and 1 base at J, with 10 bases in the middle. CDR3 bases: TGTGCCAGCAGTTTTACAGAAGGTTCCTACGAGCAGTACTTC. Amino acids: CASSFTEGSYEQYF.

The rearrangement uses TRBV19 and TRBJ2-7, with TRBD2 matching 13 bases. Per the germline V gene, CDR1 is LNHDA and CDR2 is SQIVND (reference sequence). CDR3 length equals 15 residues. Trimming at V came to 6 bases and at J to 2 bases, leaving 4 bases not matched to a gene. The CDR3, as DNA: TGTGCCAGTAGCAGACTAGCGGGAGGACCCTACGAGCAGTACTTC. Translation gives CASSRLAGGPYEQYF.

At least ten counts were recorded for this clonotype. This sequence joins TRBV27 and TRBJ1-5; 8 nucleotides agree with TRBD1. V trimming: 5 bases; J trimming: 6 bases; junction bases outside the gene matches: 0. Germline lookup yields CDR1 MNHEY and CDR2 SMNVEV (reference sequence). CDR3 length: 12 residues. The CDR3 nucleotides read TGTGCCAGCAGTACAGGGGGTCAGCCCCAGCATTTT. Its protein is CASSTGGQPQHF.

The genes are TRBV15 and TRBJ1-6; D call uncertain. Trimming took off 1 base at V and 11 bases at J, with 12 bases between the two ends. The CDR3 loop spans 14 amino acids. CDR1 and CDR2 (germline): LNHNV, YYDKDF (reference sequence). CDR3 DNA sequence: TGTGCCACCAGCAGAGGAGGGCGAGTTGCACCCCTCCACTTT. Translating gives CATSRGGRVAPLHF.

In its sample, this clonotype was seen many times. This sequence joins TRBV12-3 or TRBV12-4 and TRBJ2-3; D not resolved. CDR3 length: 13 residues. V dropped 4 bases and J dropped 5 bases, with 10 bases sitting between them. The CDR3 nucleotides are TGTGCCAGCAGTTCCCCTCCGGAAGATACGCAGTATTTT. It translates to CASSSPPEDTQYF.

This clonotype was counted a few times. V gene TRBV24-1 combines with J gene TRBJ2-1, with TRBD1 identical over 10 bases. This CDR3 spans 16 amino acids. Trimming removed 3 bases from V and 6 bases from J; junction bases left unmatched: 7. Germline CDR1 KGHDR, CDR2 SFDVKD. The CDR3 reads CATSDTGTGVFNEQFF. CDR3 bases: TGTGCCACCAGTGATACCGGGACAGGGGTTTTCAATGAGCAGTTCTTC.

In this sample, this clonotype turned up a few times. V usage is TRBV7-6 and J usage is TRBJ1-1; 8 bases are a match to TRBD1. CDR3 size: 17 residues. The V segment lost 5 bases and the J segment 0 bases; nucleotides outside the gene matches: 11. CDR1 is SGHVS and CDR2 is FNYEAQ in the germline V gene. CDR3 in amino acids: CASSNHLRGRVNTEAFF. CDR3 bases: TGTGCCAGCAGCAATCATCTCAGGGGGCGAGTGAACACTGAAGCTTTCTTT.

V gene TRBV18 combines with J gene TRBJ2-7; 9 bases fit TRBD1. Germline CDR1 reads KGHSH; CDR2 reads LQKENI. V lost 3 bases and J lost 1; bases outside the gene matches: 7. The CDR3 spans 16 residues. The CDR3 protein is CASSPRTGALSYEQYF. CDR3 nucleotides: TGTGCCAGCTCACCGAGGACAGGGGCACTTTCCTACGAGCAGTACTTC.

J is TRBJ2-5 and V is TRBV20-1; weak D call: TRBD2 (5 bases). Germline lookup yields CDR1 DFQATT and CDR2 SNEGSKA (reference sequence). The CDR3 is 13 residues long. V shed 5 bases and J shed 5 bases, with 15 bases lying between them. CDR3 nucleotides: TGCAGTGCTCGGATAATGGGCGGGGAGACCCAGTACTTC. This sequence encodes CSARIMGGETQYF.

This clonotype was found many times. The V call is TRBV12-3 or TRBV12-4, the J call TRBJ2-2; TRBD2 aligns across 9 bases. V dropped 2 bases and J dropped 4; count of bases not matched to a gene: 5. The CDR3 is 16 residues long. CDR3 in DNA: TGTGCCAGCAGTTTACGGGCGGGAGGGCCCACCGGGGAGCTGTTTTTT. The encoded protein is CASSLRAGGPTGELFF.

The chain recombines TRBV7-2 with TRBJ2-7; the match to TRBD2 covers 7 bases. Germline loops: CDR1 SGHTA, CDR2 FQGNSA. The V segment lost 5 bases and the J segment 3 bases; nucleotides outside the gene matches: 10. This CDR3 contains 15 residues. For the CDR3, the DNA is TGTGCCAGCAGCCCAGGGTCTAGCGGCATCTACGAGCAGTACTTC. This codes for CASSPGSSGIYEQYF.

The gene calls are TRBV4-1 and TRBJ1-1; weak D call: TRBD1 (6 bases). From germline, CDR1 is MGHRA and CDR2 YSYEKL. This CDR3 spans 14 amino acids. Trimming shortened V by 3 bases and J by 3 bases, and 11 bases separated the two germline ends. The CDR3 DNA reads TGCGCCAGCAGCCACCTCTCAGGGGACACTGAAGCTTTCTTT. This gives the protein CASSHLSGDTEAFF.

This clonotype showed up just a few times. The chain employs TRBV7-9 and TRBJ2-5; D remains ambiguous. CDR1 SEHNR and CDR2 FQNEAQ come from the germline V gene (reference sequence). The CDR3 runs to 14 residues. Trimming removed 5 bases from V and 0 bases from J, with 10 bases in between. CDR3 DNA: TGTGCCAGCAGCCCCGTTCCGTACCAAGAGACCCAGTACTTC. Translation gives CASSPVPYQETQYF.

The chain has TRBV5-1 and TRBJ2-1; TRBD1 matches 9 bases. Germline CDR1 reads SGHRS; CDR2 reads YFSETQ. The CDR3 has 15 residues. The junction had 5 bases not matched to a gene; V was cut back by 3 bases and J by 4 bases. The CDR3 reads CASSSGTGLYNEQFF. DNA of the CDR3: TGCGCCAGCAGCTCCGGGACAGGGCTTTACAATGAGCAGTTCTTC.

At least ten counts were recorded for this clonotype. V usage is TRBV20-1 and J usage is TRBJ1-4; no clear D gene. The germline V gene has CDR1 DFQATT and CDR2 SNEGSKA (reference sequence). V was cut by 1 base and J by 1 base, with 10 bases left in between. CDR3 length equals 15 residues. The CDR3 region is CSARGSRVTNEKLFF. The CDR3 nucleotides read TGCAGTGCTAGAGGGTCTCGGGTAACTAATGAAAAACTGTTTTTT.